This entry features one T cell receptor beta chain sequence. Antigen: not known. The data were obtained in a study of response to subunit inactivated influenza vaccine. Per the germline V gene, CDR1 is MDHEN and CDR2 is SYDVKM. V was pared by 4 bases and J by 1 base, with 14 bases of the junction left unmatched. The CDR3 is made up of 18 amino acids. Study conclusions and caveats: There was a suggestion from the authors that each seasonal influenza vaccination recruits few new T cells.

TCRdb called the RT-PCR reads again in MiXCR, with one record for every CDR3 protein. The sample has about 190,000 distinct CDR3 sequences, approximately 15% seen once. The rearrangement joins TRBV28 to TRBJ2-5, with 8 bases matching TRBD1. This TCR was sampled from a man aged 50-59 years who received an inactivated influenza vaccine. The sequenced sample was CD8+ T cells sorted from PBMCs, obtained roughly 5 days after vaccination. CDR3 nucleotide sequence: TGTGCCAGCAGTTCCCCGGGACAGGTCGGGCTAAGCCAAGAGACCCAGTACTTC. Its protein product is CASSSPGQVGLSQETQYF.